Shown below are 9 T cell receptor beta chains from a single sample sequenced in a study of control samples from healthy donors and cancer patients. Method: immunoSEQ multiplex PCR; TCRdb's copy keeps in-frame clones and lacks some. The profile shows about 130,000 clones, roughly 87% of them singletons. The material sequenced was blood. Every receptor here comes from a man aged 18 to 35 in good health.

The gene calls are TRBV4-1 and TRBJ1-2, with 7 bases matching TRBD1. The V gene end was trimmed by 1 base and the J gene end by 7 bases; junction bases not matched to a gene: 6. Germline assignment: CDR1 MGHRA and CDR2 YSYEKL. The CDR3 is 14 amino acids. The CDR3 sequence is CASSQGLGGRGYTF. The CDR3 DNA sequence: TGCGCCAGCAGCCAAGGCCTAGGGGGCCGTGGCTACACCTTC.

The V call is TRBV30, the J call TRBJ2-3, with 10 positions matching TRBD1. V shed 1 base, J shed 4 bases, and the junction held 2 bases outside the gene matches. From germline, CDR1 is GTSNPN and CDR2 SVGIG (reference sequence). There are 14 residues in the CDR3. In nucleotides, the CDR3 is TGTGCCTGGAGTGGCGGACAGGGGGCAGATACGCAGTATTTT. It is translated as CAWSGGQGADTQYF.

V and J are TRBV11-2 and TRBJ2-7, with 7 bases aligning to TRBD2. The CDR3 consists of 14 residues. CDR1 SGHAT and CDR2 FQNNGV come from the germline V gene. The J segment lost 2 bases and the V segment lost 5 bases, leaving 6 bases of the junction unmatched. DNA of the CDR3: TGTGCCAGCAGCCCTCCCGGGACTACCTACGAGCAGTACTTC. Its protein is CASSPPGTTYEQYF.

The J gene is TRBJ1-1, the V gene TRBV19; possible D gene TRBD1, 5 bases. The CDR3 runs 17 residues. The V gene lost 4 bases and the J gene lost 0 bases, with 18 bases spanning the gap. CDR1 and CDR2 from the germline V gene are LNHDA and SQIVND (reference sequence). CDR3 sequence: CASSTFSRGKVNTEAFF. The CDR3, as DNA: TGTGCCAGTAGTACTTTCAGTCGGGGGAAGGTGAACACTGAAGCTTTCTTT.

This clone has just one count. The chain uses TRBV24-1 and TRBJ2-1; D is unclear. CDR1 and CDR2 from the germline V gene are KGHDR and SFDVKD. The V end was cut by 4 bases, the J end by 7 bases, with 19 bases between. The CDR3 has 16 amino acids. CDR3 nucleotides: TGTGCCACCAGTGACGCGTATTCCTCGATAGGGAATGAGCAGTTCTTC. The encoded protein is CATSDAYSSIGNEQFF.

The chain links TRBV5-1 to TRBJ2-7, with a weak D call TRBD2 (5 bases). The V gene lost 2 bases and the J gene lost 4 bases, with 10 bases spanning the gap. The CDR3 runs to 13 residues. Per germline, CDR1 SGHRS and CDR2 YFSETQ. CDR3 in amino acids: CASSFPERYEQYF. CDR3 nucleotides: TGCGCCAGCAGCTTCCCAGAGCGGTACGAGCAGTACTTC.

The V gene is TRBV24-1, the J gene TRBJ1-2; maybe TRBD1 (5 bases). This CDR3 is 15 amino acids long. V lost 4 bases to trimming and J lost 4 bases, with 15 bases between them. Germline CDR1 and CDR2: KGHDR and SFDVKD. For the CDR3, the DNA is TGTGCCACCAGTGACTCTGGCAGGGCCGGCTATGGCTACACCTTC. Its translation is CATSDSGRAGYGYTF.

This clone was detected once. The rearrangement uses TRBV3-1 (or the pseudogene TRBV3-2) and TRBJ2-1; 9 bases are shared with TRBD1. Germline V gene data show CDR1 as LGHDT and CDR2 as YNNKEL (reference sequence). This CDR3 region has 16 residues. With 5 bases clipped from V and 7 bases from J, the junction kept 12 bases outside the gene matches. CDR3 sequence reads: CASSRSGTGRYNEQFF. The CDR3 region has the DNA TGTGCCAGCAGCAGATCCGGGACAGGGAGATATAATGAGCAGTTCTTC.

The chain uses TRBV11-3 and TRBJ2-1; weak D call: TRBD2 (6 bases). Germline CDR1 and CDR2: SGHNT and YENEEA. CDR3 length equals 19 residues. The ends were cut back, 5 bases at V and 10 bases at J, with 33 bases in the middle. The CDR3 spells CASSSPGTGTSPPGREQFF. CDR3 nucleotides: TGTGCCAGCAGCAGCCCGGGGACCGGGACTTCACCCCCGGGGAGGGAGCAGTTCTTC. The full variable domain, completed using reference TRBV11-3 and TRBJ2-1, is EAGVVQSPRYKIIEKKQPVAFWCNPISGHNTLYWYLQNLGQGPELLIRYENEEAVDDSQLPKDRFSAERLKGVDSTLKIQPAELGDSAVYLCASSSPGTGTSPPGREQFFGPGTRLTVL.